The 20 T cell receptor beta chains in this list originate from one sample, sequenced in a study of T cell responses to AZD1222 COVID-19 vaccine (dated by TCRdb to the early 2020s). The library was obtained by the immunoSEQ multiplex PCR assay. TCRdb limited this immuneACCESS table to in-frame rearrangements with V and J called. A share of clones is missing; checked studies link under half to unresolved V genes, and the rest is unexplained. Recorded for this sample are roughly 55,000 clones; around nine tenths of them occurred a single time. Roughly 4% of the sample belongs to the ten largest clones. The time point label corresponds to: baseline before first vaccination. The sample here was peripheral blood, taken on day 0 of AZD1222 vaccination. These receptors came from an adult in good health.

V and J are TRBV5-4 and TRBJ1-4, with D possibly TRBD1 on 6 matching bases. In germline, CDR1 is SGHNT, CDR2 YYREEE (reference sequence). With 5 bases removed from V and 7 bases from J, the gap between germline ends came to 15 bases. The CDR3 sequence is 14 residues long. CDR3 bases: TGTGCCAGCAGGCAACAGGGAGGGGGTGAAAAACTGTTTTTT. Translation gives CASRQQGGGEKLFF.

The V call is TRBV7-9, the J call TRBJ1-5, with 8 bases lining up with TRBD1. The J segment lost 0 bases and the V segment lost 1 base, leaving 8 bases of the junction unmatched. CDR1 is SEHNR, CDR2 FQNEAQ, per germline (reference sequence). This CDR3 spans 18 amino acids. The CDR3 sequence is CASSLVGQGGYSNQPQHF. Written as DNA, the CDR3 is TGTGCCAGCAGCTTAGTCGGACAGGGAGGTTATAGCAATCAGCCCCAGCATTTT.

The chain employs TRBV2 and TRBJ1-1; TRBD1 might be the D (6 bases). Between the trimmed V and J ends, which lost 3 bases and 11 bases, there was a span of 13 bases. CDR1 is SNHLY, CDR2 FYNNEI, per germline. The CDR3 consists of 12 residues. CDR3 coding DNA: TGTGCCAGCAGTGATTTGGGGGCTGGGGCTTTCTTT. As protein: CASSDLGAGAFF.

The rearrangement joins TRBV4-2 to TRBJ2-6, with D possibly being TRBD1 (6 bases). CDR3 length: 17 amino acids. CDR1 is LGHNA, CDR2 YNFKEQ, per germline. V shed 1 base and J shed 3 bases, with 13 bases lying between them. DNA of the CDR3: TGTGCCAGCAGCCAAGGAGCAGGGGAAGGTGGGGCCAACGTCCTGACTTTC. This gives the protein CASSQGAGEGGANVLTF.

V is TRBV18 and J is TRBJ2-7, with 9 positions matching TRBD1. Per germline, CDR1 KGHSH and CDR2 LQKENI. The CDR3 runs to 14 residues. Trimming took 6 bases from V and 6 from J; bases not matched to a gene: 9. In DNA, the CDR3 is TGTGCCAGCTCGAATCCGGGACAGGGCGGCGAGCAGTACTTC. As protein: CASSNPGQGGEQYF. Full variable domain (outside the CDR3, taken from reference TRBV18 and TRBJ2-7): NAGVMQNPRHLVRRRGQEARLRCSPMKGHSHVYWYRQLPEEGLKFMVYLQKENIIDESGMPKERFSAEFPKEGPSILRIQQVVRGDSAAYFCASSNPGQGGEQYFGPGTRLTVT.

This rearrangement joins TRBV5-4 to TRBJ2-5, with unresolved D. V lost 1 base and J 2 bases, leaving 6 bases between the germline ends. The CDR3 runs to 13 residues. Germline CDR1 is SGHNT and CDR2 is YYREEE (reference sequence). CDR3 protein: CASSLTEQETQYF. The CDR3 nucleotides read TGTGCCAGCAGCTTGACGGAGCAAGAGACCCAGTACTTC.

This chain uses TRBV9 with TRBJ2-1; perhaps TRBD2 as D (7 bases). Germline CDR1 SGDLS, CDR2 YYNGEE. V was clipped by 0 bases and J by 5 bases, with 15 bases between them. The CDR3 is 16 residues long. As DNA, the CDR3 is TGTGCCAGCAGCGTAGGAGGGGGGGGGCCCCACAATGAGCAGTTCTTC. The encoded protein is CASSVGGGGPHNEQFF. The full variable domain, completed using reference TRBV9 and TRBJ2-1, is DSGVTQTPKHLITATGQRVTLRCSPRSGDLSVYWYQQSLDQGLQFLIQYYNGEERAKGNILERFSAQQFPDLHSELNLSSLELGDSALYFCASSVGGGGPHNEQFFGPGTRLTVL.

In DNA form, the CDR3 reads TGTGCCAGCAGTGAGTCAGCCTATAGCAATCAGCCCCAGCATTTT. The encoded protein is CASSESAYSNQPQHF. V is TRBV6-1 and J is TRBJ1-5, with D uncertain. Trimming cost V 3 bases and J 0 bases, with 9 bases left between them. There are 15 residues in the CDR3. Germline lookup yields CDR1 MNHNS and CDR2 SASEGT.

This clone was counted a few times. The CDR3 here is CASSPWTGSEFEAFF. The DNA of the CDR3 is TGTGCCAGCAGTCCTTGGACAGGGTCGGAGTTTGAAGCTTTCTTT. The chain recombines TRBV6-5 with TRBJ1-1, with 8 nucleotides matching TRBD1. The germline V gene encodes CDR1 MNHEY and CDR2 SVGAGI. Trimming cost V 5 bases and J 7 bases; bases outside gene matches: 12. This CDR3 is 15 amino acids long.

CDR3 DNA: TGTGCCAGTCAACCCGGGACTTACTCCTACGAGCAGTACTTC. Translation gives CASQPGTYSYEQYF. J is TRBJ2-7 and V is TRBV19; possibly TRBD2 for D (6 bases). The CDR3 consists of 14 residues. Germline V CDR1 and CDR2: LNHDA, SQIVND (reference sequence). V lost 8 bases and J 0 bases, leaving 14 bases between the germline ends.

The rearrangement joins TRBV5-1 to TRBJ2-3; D remains ambiguous. Germline CDR1 and CDR2: SGHRS and YFSETQ. The CDR3 is made up of 15 amino acids. Trimming stripped 0 bases from V and 0 bases from J, with 8 bases between. The CDR3 reads CASSLAAGSTDTQYF. The CDR3 coding sequence is TGCGCCAGCAGCTTGGCGGCAGGTAGCACAGATACGCAGTATTTT.

The V call is TRBV9, the J call TRBJ2-7, with D possibly TRBD1 on 5 matching bases. The CDR3 has 12 residues. Trimming removed 8 bases at V and 0 bases at J, with 9 bases between. Germline values: CDR1 SGDLS, CDR2 YYNGEE. The CDR3: CARGVSSYEQYF. Written as DNA, the CDR3 is TGTGCCAGAGGGGTGAGCTCCTACGAGCAGTACTTC.

This clone appeared a single time. The chain recombines TRBV4-3 with TRBJ1-5; D perhaps matches TRBD1 (6 bases). Germline CDR1 is LGHNA and CDR2 is YSLEER. V gave up 6 bases and J gave up 5 bases, with 11 bases separating them. This CDR3 is built from 13 residues. The CDR3 sequence is CASSRQVDQPQHF. CDR3 bases: TGCGCCAGCAGTCGACAGGTCGATCAGCCCCAGCATTTT.

The chain is built from TRBV3-1 (or the pseudogene TRBV3-2) and TRBJ2-7; a weak D match, TRBD2 (6 bases). With 1 base removed from V and 2 bases from J, the gap between germline ends came to 12 bases. Germline CDR1 is LGHDT and CDR2 is YNNKEL (reference sequence). The CDR3 is 15 amino acids. CDR3 coding DNA: TGTGCCAGCAGCCAAGGGCAGGTAGCGGCCTACGAGCAGTACTTC. Translating gives CASSQGQVAAYEQYF.

In this sample, this clone turned up a few times. The rearrangement links TRBV24-1 to TRBJ1-1; 10 bases are shared with TRBD1. Germline CDR1 is KGHDR and CDR2 is SFDVKD. V gave up 3 bases and J gave up 4 bases; unmatched junction bases: 7. The CDR3 extends over 16 amino acids. CDR3 nucleotide sequence: TGTGCCACCAGTGATGAGTGGGGACAGGGGAGCACTGAAGCTTTCTTT. Amino acids: CATSDEWGQGSTEAFF.

J is TRBJ1-5 and V is TRBV15; D possibly corresponds to TRBD1 (5 bases). The V gene's germline CDR1 is LNHNV and CDR2 YYDKDF (reference sequence). V lost 8 bases and J 5 bases, leaving 13 bases between the germline ends. This CDR3 has 13 residues. Written as DNA, the CDR3 is TGTGCCACCTCCCCGGGGGTGGATCAGCCCCAGCATTTT. Protein sequence: CATSPGVDQPQHF.

The V gene is TRBV19, the J gene TRBJ1-5, with 7 bases fitting TRBD1. V was pared by 6 bases and J by 2 bases, with 10 bases of the junction left unmatched. This CDR3 region has 16 residues. Germline-derived CDR1 and CDR2 are LNHDA and SQIVND (reference sequence). DNA of the CDR3: TGTGCCAGTAGCTCGGAGGGGGCGGGTGGCAATCAGCCCCAGCATTTT. Residues: CASSSEGAGGNQPQHF.

The chain couples TRBV5-6 to TRBJ2-5; D unresolved. The CDR3 sequence is 13 residues long. V was cut by 3 bases and J by 7 bases, with 13 bases left in between. Germline-derived CDR1 and CDR2 are SGHDT and YYEEEE. This chain's CDR3 is CASSSEQPRTQYF. DNA for the CDR3: TGTGCCAGCAGCTCAGAACAGCCAAGGACCCAGTACTTC. Using reference TRBV5-6 and TRBJ2-5 for the parts outside the CDR3, the full variable domain is DAGVTQSPTHLIKTRGQQVTLRCSPKSGHDTVSWYQQALGQGPQFIFQYYEEEERQRGNFPDRFSGHQFPNYSSELNVNALLLGDSALYLCASSSEQPRTQYFGPGTRLLVL.

The V and J genes are TRBV28 and TRBJ2-7, with TRBD2 as a possible D gene (7 bases). The CDR3 is 14 residues long. Trimming cost V 7 bases and J 2 bases, with 15 bases left between them. Germline CDR1 reads MDHEN; CDR2 reads SYDVKM. The CDR3 here is CASTNVGGAYEQYF. CDR3 DNA sequence: TGTGCCAGCACCAACGTAGGGGGGGCCTACGAGCAGTACTTC. The full variable domain, rest sourced from reference TRBV28 and TRBJ2-7, is DVKVTQSSRYLVKRTGEKVFLECVQDMDHENMFWYRQDPGLGLRLIYFSYDVKMKEKGDIPEGYSVSREKKERFSLILESASTNQTSMYLCASTNVGGAYEQYFGPGTRLTVT.

This rearrangement joins TRBV28 to TRBJ2-3, with D hard to call. The germline V gene encodes CDR1 MDHEN and CDR2 SYDVKM. V was trimmed by 6 bases and J by 0 bases, leaving 4 bases between them. This CDR3 contains 12 residues. CDR3 coding DNA: TGTGCCAGCAGCCTTAGCACAGATACGCAGTATTTT. Translating gives CASSLSTDTQYF.